This T cell receptor (beta chain) was identified during a study of cytotoxic CD8 clonotypes in ibrutinib-treated CLL. Study outcomes and limitations: Sustained-remission and progressing patients diverged in sampling times.

The CDR3 runs to 12 residues. Germline CDR1 and CDR2: LNHNV and YYDKDF (reference sequence). V was clipped by 0 bases and J by 10 bases, with 6 bases between them. Comment on this clone: Its antigen is as yet unknown.

The repertoire was sequenced with immunoSEQ multiplex PCR; TCRdb's copy has only in-frame clones and lacks some. This table holds some 300,000 clones, about 77% found once. From cryopreserved PBMCs came about 2 micrograms of genomic DNA used for TCR beta libraries. The TCR originated in a human donor with chronic lymphocytic leukemia. The J gene is TRBJ1-4, the V gene TRBV15; no definite D call. The material sequenced was PBMCs, taken before ibrutinib treatment. The chain's CDR3 is CATSRDVGKLFF. The DNA for the CDR3 is TGTGCCACCAGCAGAGATGTGGGAAAACTGTTTTTT.